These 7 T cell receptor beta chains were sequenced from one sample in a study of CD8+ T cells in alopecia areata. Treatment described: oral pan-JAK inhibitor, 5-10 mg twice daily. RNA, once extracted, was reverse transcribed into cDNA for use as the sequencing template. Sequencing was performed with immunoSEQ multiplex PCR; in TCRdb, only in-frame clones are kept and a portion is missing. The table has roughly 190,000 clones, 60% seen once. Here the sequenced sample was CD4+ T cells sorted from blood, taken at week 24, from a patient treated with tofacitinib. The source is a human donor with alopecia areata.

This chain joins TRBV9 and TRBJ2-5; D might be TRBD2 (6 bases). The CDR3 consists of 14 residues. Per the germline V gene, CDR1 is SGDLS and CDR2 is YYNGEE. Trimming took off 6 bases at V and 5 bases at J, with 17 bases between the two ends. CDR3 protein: CASIGGKKEETQYF. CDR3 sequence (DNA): TGTGCCAGCATAGGAGGGAAGAAGGAGGAGACCCAGTACTTC.

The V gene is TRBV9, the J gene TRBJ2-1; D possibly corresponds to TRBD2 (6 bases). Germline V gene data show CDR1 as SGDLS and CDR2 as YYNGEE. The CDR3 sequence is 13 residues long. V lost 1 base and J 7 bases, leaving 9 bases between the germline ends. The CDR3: CASSVTGGNEQFF. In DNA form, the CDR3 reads TGTGCCAGCAGCGTAACAGGAGGGAATGAGCAGTTCTTC.

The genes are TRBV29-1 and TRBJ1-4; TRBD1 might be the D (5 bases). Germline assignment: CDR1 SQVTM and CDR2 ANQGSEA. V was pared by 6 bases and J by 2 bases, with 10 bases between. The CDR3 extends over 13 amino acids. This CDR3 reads CSVQGDTNEKLFF. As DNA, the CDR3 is TGCAGCGTCCAGGGCGATACTAATGAAAAACTGTTTTTT.

For the CDR3, the DNA is TGTGCCAGCAGCTTGGGGAGAGACTATGGCTACACCTTC. It encodes CASSLGRDYGYTF. This sequence joins TRBV5-4 and TRBJ1-2; D remains unclear. Germline V lookup: CDR1 SGHNT, CDR2 YYREEE (reference sequence). With 0 bases removed from V and 3 bases from J, the gap between germline ends came to 6 bases. The CDR3 has 13 amino acids.

In DNA, the CDR3 is TGTGCCAGCAGTACCGGGACATTCAGCAACGTCCTGACTTTC. Protein product: CASSTGTFSNVLTF. The V gene is TRBV6-5, the J gene TRBJ2-6; D possibly corresponds to TRBD1 (6 bases). Germline values: CDR1 MNHEY, CDR2 SVGAGI. The CDR3 has 14 residues. Trimming cost V 5 bases and J 9 bases, with 14 bases left between them.

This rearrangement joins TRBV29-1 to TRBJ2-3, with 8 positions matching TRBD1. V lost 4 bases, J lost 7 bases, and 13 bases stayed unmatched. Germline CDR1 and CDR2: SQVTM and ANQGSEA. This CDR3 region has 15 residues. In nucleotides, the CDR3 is TGCAGCGTTGTTTTCCCCCAGGGGGCGCTGAATACGCAGTATTTT. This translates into CSVVFPQGALNTQYF.

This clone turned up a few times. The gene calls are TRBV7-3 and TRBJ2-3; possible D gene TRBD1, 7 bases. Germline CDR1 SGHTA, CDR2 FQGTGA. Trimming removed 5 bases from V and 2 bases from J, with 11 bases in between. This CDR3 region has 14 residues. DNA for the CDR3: TGTGCCAGCAGCCCAGGGGGGTTCACAGATACGCAGTATTTT. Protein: CASSPGGFTDTQYF. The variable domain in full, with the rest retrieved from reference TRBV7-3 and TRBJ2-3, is GAGVSQTPSNKVTEKGKYVELRCDPISGHTALYWYRQSLGQGPEFLIYFQGTGAADDSGLPNDRFFAVRPEGSVSTLKIQRTERGDSAVYLCASSPGGFTDTQYFGPGTRLTVL.